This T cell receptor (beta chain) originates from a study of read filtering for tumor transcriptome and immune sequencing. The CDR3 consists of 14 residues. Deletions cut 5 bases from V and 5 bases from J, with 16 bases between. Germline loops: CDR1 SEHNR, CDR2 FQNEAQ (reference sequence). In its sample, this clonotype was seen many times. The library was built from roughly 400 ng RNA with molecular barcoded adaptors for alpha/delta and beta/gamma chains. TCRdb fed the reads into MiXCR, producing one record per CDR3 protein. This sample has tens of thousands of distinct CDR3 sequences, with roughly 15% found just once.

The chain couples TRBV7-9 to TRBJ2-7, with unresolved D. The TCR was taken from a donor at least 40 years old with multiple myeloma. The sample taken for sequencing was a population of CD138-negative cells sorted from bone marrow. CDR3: CASSHSTAHHEQYF. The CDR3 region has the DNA TGTGCCAGCAGCCATAGTACGGCGCACCACGAGCAGTACTTC. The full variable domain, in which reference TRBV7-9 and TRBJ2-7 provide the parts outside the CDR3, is DTGVSQNPRHKITKRGQNVTFRCDPISEHNRLYWYRQTLGQGPEFLTYFQNEAQLEKSRLLSDRFSAERPKGSFSTLEIQRTEQGDSAMYLCASSHSTAHHEQYFGPGTRLTVT.